Below, 18 T cell receptor beta chains from the same sample are listed, as sequenced in a study of OX40 agonist ivuxolimab in advanced cancers. Using immunoSEQ multiplex PCR, the repertoire was profiled, and TCRdb retains in-frame clones only, with some absent. In the table there are tens of thousands of clones, approximately 91% of which are singletons. Sequences were derived from CD4+ or CD8+ T cells sorted from blood, sampled in a trial of the OX40 agonist ivuxolimab. All receptors come from an adult with an advanced solid tumor such as melanoma, head and neck, liver or kidney cancer.

The rearrangement joins TRBV5-4 to TRBJ2-7; 12 bases match TRBD1. Per the germline V gene, CDR1 is SGHNT and CDR2 is YYREEE (reference sequence). There are 18 residues in the CDR3. V shed 5 bases and J 2 bases; nucleotides not matched to a gene: 14. CDR3 coding DNA: TGTGCCAGCAGATCCGGGACAGGGGGCATCTCAGCCGCCTACGAGCAGTACTTC. Its translation: CASRSGTGGISAAYEQYF.

This clone appeared a single time. The chain has TRBV6-1 and TRBJ2-2, with 8 bases identical to TRBD2. J lost 6 bases, V lost 7 bases, and 4 bases had no gene match. The CDR3 runs to 13 residues. CDR1 is MNHNS and CDR2 is SASEGT in the germline V gene. The CDR3 sequence: CASNREGPGELFF. The CDR3 coding sequence is TGTGCCAGCAACCGGGAGGGGCCCGGGGAGCTGTTTTTT.

V usage is TRBV14 and J usage is TRBJ2-3; the D gene is possibly TRBD2 (6 bases). This CDR3 region has 16 residues. Germline values: CDR1 SGHDN, CDR2 FVKESK. Trimming removed 4 bases from V and 0 bases from J, with 14 bases in between. The chain's CDR3 is CASSLRDFQSTDTQYF. The CDR3 nucleotides are TGTGCCAGCAGCCTTCGGGACTTCCAAAGCACAGATACGCAGTATTTT.

The chain joins TRBV11-2 to TRBJ2-7; D is ambiguous. V lost 3 bases to trimming and J lost 7 bases, with 7 bases between them. This CDR3 region has 11 residues. The germline V gene has CDR1 SGHAT and CDR2 FQNNGV. In DNA, the CDR3 is TGTGCCAGCAGCTTGGGTTCGGAGCAGTACTTC. This codes for CASSLGSEQYF.

The chain joins TRBV11-1 to TRBJ2-3, with a weak D call TRBD1 (5 bases). Germline V gives CDR1 SGHAT, CDR2 FQDESV (reference sequence). The CDR3 consists of 14 residues. V was shortened by 2 bases and J by 5 bases, with 11 bases between the two germline ends. Here the CDR3 reads CASSLLRAGDTQYF. Written as DNA, the CDR3 is TGTGCCAGCAGCTTACTCAGGGCCGGAGATACGCAGTATTTT.

A word on this clone: At one boundary the junction diverges from the germline segment, which might be a read error. The chain couples TRBV7-8 to TRBJ2-1; 9 bases are shared with TRBD2. CDR3 size: 15 residues. In germline, CDR1 is SGHVS, CDR2 FQNEAQ. CDR3: CASNLRLADYNEQFF. CDR3 nucleotide sequence: TGTGCCAGCAACTTACGACTAGCGGACTACAATGAGCAGTTCTTC.

V usage is TRBV12-1 and J usage is TRBJ1-5; the tabulated D call, TRBD1, remains unverified against the DNA. TRBV12-1 counts as a pseudogene. The CDR3 length is 19 residues. The CDR3 loop is CASSSHQRQNLYSNQPQHF. CDR3 bases: TGTGCCAGCAGCTCCCACCAGAGACAGAATCTATATAGCAATCAGCCCCAGCATTTT.

The chain combines TRBV6-5 with TRBJ1-2, with 7 bases that match TRBD1. V lost 1 base and J lost 8; bases outside the gene matches: 7. The CDR3 spans 14 residues. CDR1 is MNHEY, CDR2 SVGAGI, per germline. CDR3 DNA sequence: TGTGCCAGCAGTTACTTGACAGGGTACCGCGGCTACACCTTC. Translation: CASSYLTGYRGYTF.

The CDR3 nucleotides read TGTGCCAGCAGCTTAGATGTCCACGAGCAGTACTTC. Its protein product is CASSLDVHEQYF. The V call is TRBV11-2, the J call TRBJ2-7; D uncertain. V gave up 0 bases and J gave up 5 bases, with 5 bases separating them. The germline CDR1 and CDR2 sequences are SGHAT and FQNNGV. CDR3 size: 12 residues. Filled out from reference TRBV11-2 and TRBJ2-7, the complete variable domain reads EAGVAQSPRYKIIEKRQSVAFWCNPISGHATLYWYQQILGQGPKLLIQFQNNGVVDDSQLPKDRFSAERLKGVDSTLKIQPAKLEDSAVYLCASSLDVHEQYFGPGTRLTVT.

This chain connects TRBV4-1 to TRBJ2-3, with D perhaps matching TRBD2 (6 bases). The CDR3 covers 13 residues. V was pared by 1 base and J by 12 bases, with 14 bases between. The V gene's germline CDR1 is MGHRA and CDR2 YSYEKL. Here the CDR3 DNA reads TGCGCCAGCAGCCAAGTGTGGGACTCCCTCCAGTATTTT. This codes for CASSQVWDSLQYF.

The chain combines TRBV11-2 with TRBJ1-2; 7 positions match TRBD1. The germline CDR1 and CDR2 sequences are SGHAT and FQNNGV. This CDR3 has 15 residues. Germline trimming cut 2 bases from V and 8 bases from J; bases unmatched to any gene: 11. The CDR3 coding sequence is TGTGCCAGCAGCTTAAACCCGACAGGGCCCCCCGGCTACACCTTC. This encodes CASSLNPTGPPGYTF.

This chain joins TRBV7-2 and TRBJ1-2, with 8 bases lining up with TRBD1. Losses at the gene ends were 5 bases for V and 13 bases for J; bases not matched to a gene: 9. The germline V gene has CDR1 SGHTA and CDR2 FQGNSA. The CDR3 contains 12 residues. The CDR3 sequence: CASSIGQGLPTF. CDR3 coding DNA: TGTGCCAGCAGCATCGGACAGGGTCTCCCCACCTTC.

The V and J genes are TRBV6-5 and TRBJ2-1, with D possibly matching TRBD2 (7 bases). The V end lost 11 bases, the J end lost 0 bases, and 14 bases lay between the germline ends. The germline V gene has CDR1 MNHEY and CDR2 SVGAGI. The CDR3 length is 14 residues. The CDR3 sequence is CAARGGSSYNEQFF. The CDR3 DNA is TGTGCCGCTAGGGGGGGAAGCTCCTACAATGAGCAGTTCTTC.

The rearrangement links TRBV14 to TRBJ2-3; 7 nucleotides agree with TRBD2. Germline CDR1 reads SGHDN; CDR2 reads FVKESK. The CDR3 is 17 residues long. V was clipped by 3 bases and J by 3 bases; unmatched bases: 12. The CDR3 here is CASSHVGREVGTDTQYF. Here the CDR3 DNA reads TGTGCCAGCAGCCACGTGGGTCGGGAGGTAGGAACAGATACGCAGTATTTT. Supplemented by reference TRBV14 and TRBJ2-3, the full variable domain reads EAGVTQFPSHSVIEKGQTVTLRCDPISGHDNLYWYRRVMGKEIKFLLHFVKESKQDESGMPNNRFLAERTGGTYSTLKVQPAELEDSGVYFCASSHVGREVGTDTQYFGPGTRLTVL.

This clone was detected once. The rearrangement links TRBV9 to TRBJ2-7; 7 bases line up with TRBD1. With V trimmed by 0 bases and J by 10 bases, 7 bases remained unmatched. CDR1 SGDLS and CDR2 YYNGEE come from the germline V gene. CDR3 length equals 13 residues. CDR3 in amino acids: CASSVGQGRDQYF. The CDR3 coding sequence is TGTGCCAGCAGCGTAGGACAGGGACGAGATCAGTACTTC.

V and J are TRBV5-5 and TRBJ1-5; D is undetermined. This CDR3 comprises 14 residues. Germline assignment: CDR1 SGHKS and CDR2 YYEKEE (reference sequence). V was cut by 2 bases and J by 7 bases, with 13 bases left in between. The CDR3 here is CASSFTAGRQPQHF. CDR3 nucleotide sequence: TGTGCCAGCAGCTTCACTGCCGGGCGACAGCCCCAGCATTTT. Together with reference TRBV5-5 and TRBJ1-5, the CDR3 gives the full variable domain: DAGVTQSPTHLIKTRGQQVTLRCSPISGHKSVSWYQQVLGQGPQFIFQYYEKEERGRGNFPDRFSARQFPNYSSELNVNALLLGDSALYLCASSFTAGRQPQHFGDGTRLSIL.

This chain links TRBV28 with TRBJ1-2, with no clear D. Trimming pared 3 bases from V and 5 bases from J, leaving 13 bases between. From germline, CDR1 is MDHEN and CDR2 SYDVKM. The length of the CDR3 is 14 residues. CDR3 sequence: CASSFPVAPYGYTF. In DNA, the CDR3 is TGTGCCAGCAGTTTCCCGGTCGCACCGTATGGCTACACCTTC.

J is TRBJ1-1 and V is TRBV5-4; D uncertain. Germline lookup yields CDR1 SGHNT and CDR2 YYREEE (reference sequence). The CDR3 runs 14 residues. Trimming removed 4 bases from V and 4 bases from J, with 14 bases in between. The CDR3: CASSRKDDRTEAFF. The CDR3 DNA follows: TGTGCCAGCAGCCGAAAGGACGATCGCACTGAAGCTTTCTTT. Full variable domain (remainder filled in from reference TRBV5-4 and TRBJ1-1): ETGVTQSPTHLIKTRGQQVTLRCSSQSGHNTVSWYQQALGQGPQFIFQYYREEENGRGNFPPRFSGLQFPNYSSELNVNALELDDSALYLCASSRKDDRTEAFFGQGTRLTVV.